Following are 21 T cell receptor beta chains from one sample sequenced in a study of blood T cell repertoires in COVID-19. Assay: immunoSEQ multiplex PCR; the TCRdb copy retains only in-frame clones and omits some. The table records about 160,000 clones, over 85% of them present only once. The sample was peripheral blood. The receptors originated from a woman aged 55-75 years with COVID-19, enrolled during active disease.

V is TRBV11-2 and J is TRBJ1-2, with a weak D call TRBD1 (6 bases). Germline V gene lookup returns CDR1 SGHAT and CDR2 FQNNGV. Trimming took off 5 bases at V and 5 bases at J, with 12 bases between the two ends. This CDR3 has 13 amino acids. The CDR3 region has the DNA TGTGCCAGCAGCCCAGGACAGTCGTATGGCTACACCTTC. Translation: CASSPGQSYGYTF.

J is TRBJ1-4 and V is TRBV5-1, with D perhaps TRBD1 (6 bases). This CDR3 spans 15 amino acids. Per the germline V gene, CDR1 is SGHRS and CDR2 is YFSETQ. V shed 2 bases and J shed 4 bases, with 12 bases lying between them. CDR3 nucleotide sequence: TGCGCCAGCAGCTTAACAGGGAGTAGTAATGAAAAACTGTTTTTT. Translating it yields CASSLTGSSNEKLFF.

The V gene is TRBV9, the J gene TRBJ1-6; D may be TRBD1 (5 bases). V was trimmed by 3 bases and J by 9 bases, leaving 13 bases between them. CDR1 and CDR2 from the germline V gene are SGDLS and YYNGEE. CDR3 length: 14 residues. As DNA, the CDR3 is TGTGCCAGCAGCGACGCGGGGGAGGGTTCACCCCTCCACTTT. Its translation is CASSDAGEGSPLHF.

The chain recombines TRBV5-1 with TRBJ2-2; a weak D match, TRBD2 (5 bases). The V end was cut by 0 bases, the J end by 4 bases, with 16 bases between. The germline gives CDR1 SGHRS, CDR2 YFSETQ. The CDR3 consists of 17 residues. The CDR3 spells CASSLALFGGGTGELFF. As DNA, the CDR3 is TGCGCCAGCAGCTTGGCCCTCTTTGGAGGTGGCACCGGGGAGCTGTTTTTT.

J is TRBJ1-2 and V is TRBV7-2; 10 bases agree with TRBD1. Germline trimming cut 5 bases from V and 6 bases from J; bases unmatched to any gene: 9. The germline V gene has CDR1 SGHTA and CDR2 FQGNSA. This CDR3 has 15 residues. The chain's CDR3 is CASSRPGQGIDGYTF. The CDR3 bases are TGTGCCAGCAGCAGACCGGGACAGGGGATCGATGGCTACACCTTC.

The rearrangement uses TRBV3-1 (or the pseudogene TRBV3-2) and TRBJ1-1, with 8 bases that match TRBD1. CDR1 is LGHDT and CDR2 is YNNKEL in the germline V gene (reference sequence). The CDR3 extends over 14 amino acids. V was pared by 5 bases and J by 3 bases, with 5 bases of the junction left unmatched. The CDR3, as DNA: TGTGCCAGCAGCACCGGACAGGGAGACACTGAAGCTTTCTTT. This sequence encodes CASSTGQGDTEAFF.

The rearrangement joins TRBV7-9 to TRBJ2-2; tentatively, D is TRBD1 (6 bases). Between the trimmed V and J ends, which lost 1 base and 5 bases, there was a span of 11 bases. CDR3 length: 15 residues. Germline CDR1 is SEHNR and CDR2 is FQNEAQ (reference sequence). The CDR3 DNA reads TGTGCCAGCAGCTTAGGGGACACGCAGACCGGGGAGCTGTTTTTT. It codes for CASSLGDTQTGELFF. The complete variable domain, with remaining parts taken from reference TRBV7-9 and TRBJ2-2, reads DTGVSQNPRHKITKRGQNVTFRCDPISEHNRLYWYRQTLGQGPEFLTYFQNEAQLEKSRLLSDRFSAERPKGSFSTLEIQRTEQGDSAMYLCASSLGDTQTGELFFGEGSRLTVL.

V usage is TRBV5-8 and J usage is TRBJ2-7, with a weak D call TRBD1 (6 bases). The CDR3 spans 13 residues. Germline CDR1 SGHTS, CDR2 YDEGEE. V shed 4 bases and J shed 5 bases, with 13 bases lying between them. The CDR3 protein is CASSPGTPNEQYF. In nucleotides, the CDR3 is TGTGCCAGCAGCCCCGGGACACCCAACGAGCAGTACTTC. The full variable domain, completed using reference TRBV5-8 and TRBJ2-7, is EAGVTQSPTHLIKTRGQQATLRCSPISGHTSVYWYQQALGLGLQFLLWYDEGEERNRGNFPPRFSGRQFPNYSSELNVNALELEDSALYLCASSPGTPNEQYFGPGTRLTVT.

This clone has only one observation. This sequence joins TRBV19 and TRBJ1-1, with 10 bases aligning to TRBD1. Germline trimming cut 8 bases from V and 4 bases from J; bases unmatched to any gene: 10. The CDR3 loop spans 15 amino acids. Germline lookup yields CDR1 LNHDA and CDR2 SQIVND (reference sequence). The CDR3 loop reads CASRQGARWGTEAFF. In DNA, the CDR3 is TGTGCCAGTCGACAGGGGGCGCGGTGGGGCACTGAAGCTTTCTTT. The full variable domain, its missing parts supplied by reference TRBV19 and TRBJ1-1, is DGGITQSPKYLFRKEGQNVTLSCEQNLNHDAMYWYRQDPGQGLRLIYYSQIVNDFQKGDIAEGYSVSREKKESFPLTVTSAQKNPTAFYLCASRQGARWGTEAFFGQGTRLTVV.

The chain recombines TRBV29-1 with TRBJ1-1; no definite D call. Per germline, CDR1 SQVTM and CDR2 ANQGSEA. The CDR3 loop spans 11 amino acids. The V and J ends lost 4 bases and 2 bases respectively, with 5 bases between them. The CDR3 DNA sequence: TGCAGCGTTGTTTTAAACACTGAAGCTTTCTTT. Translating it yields CSVVLNTEAFF.

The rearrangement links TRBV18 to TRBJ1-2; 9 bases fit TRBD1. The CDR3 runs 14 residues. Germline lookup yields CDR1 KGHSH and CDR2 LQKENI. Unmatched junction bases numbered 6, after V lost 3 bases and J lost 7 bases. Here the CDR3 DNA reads TGTGCCAGCTCACCCCGGGACAGGGCGGGTGGCTACACCTTC. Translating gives CASSPRDRAGGYTF. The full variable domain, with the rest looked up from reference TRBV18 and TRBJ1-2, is NAGVMQNPRHLVRRRGQEARLRCSPMKGHSHVYWYRQLPEEGLKFMVYLQKENIIDESGMPKERFSAEFPKEGPSILRIQQVVRGDSAAYFCASSPRDRAGGYTFGSGTRLTVV.

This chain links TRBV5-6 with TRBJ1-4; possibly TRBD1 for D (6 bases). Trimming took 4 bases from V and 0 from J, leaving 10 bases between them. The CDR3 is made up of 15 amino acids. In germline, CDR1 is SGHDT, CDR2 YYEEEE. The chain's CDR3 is CASSRGHATNEKLFF. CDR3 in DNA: TGTGCCAGCAGCCGGGGACATGCAACTAATGAAAAACTGTTTTTT.

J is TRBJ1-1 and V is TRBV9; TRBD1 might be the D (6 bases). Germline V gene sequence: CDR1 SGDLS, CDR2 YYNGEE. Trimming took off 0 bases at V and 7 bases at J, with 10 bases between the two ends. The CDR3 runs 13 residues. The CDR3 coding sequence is TGTGCCAGCAGCGTAGACAGGGATGGTGAAGCTTTCTTT. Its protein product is CASSVDRDGEAFF. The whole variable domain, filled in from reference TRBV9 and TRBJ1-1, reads DSGVTQTPKHLITATGQRVTLRCSPRSGDLSVYWYQQSLDQGLQFLIQYYNGEERAKGNILERFSAQQFPDLHSELNLSSLELGDSALYFCASSVDRDGEAFFGQGTRLTVV.

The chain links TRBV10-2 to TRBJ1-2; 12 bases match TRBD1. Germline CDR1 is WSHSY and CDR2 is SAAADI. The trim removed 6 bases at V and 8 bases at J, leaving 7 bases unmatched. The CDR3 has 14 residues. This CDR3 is CASSEGTGGRGYTF. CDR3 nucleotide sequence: TGCGCCAGCAGCGAAGGGACAGGGGGCAGGGGCTACACCTTC.

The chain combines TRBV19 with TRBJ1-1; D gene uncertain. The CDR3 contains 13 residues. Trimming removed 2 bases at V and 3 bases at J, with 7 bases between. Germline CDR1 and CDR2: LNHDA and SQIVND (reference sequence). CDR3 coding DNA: TGTGCCAGTAGTATAAATCAGGACACTGAAGCTTTCTTT. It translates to CASSINQDTEAFF.

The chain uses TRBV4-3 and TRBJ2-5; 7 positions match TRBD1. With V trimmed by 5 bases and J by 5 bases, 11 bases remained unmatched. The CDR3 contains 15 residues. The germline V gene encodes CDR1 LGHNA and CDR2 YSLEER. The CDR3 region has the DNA TGCGCCAGCAGCGCCCACAGGGGTGGCGGGGAGACCCAGTACTTC. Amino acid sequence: CASSAHRGGGETQYF.

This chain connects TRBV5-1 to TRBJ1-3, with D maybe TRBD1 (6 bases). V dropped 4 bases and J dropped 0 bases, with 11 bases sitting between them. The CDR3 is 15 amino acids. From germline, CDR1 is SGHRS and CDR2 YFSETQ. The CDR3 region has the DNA TGCGCCAGCAGCCGGGACACCTACTCTGGAAACACCATATATTTT. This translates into CASSRDTYSGNTIYF.

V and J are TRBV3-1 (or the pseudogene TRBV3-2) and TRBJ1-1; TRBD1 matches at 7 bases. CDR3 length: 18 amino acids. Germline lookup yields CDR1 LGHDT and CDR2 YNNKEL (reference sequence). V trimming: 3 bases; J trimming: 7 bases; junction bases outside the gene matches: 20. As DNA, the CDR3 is TGTGCCAGCAGCCACCGCGAAAATAGGGGGCGCCAAAAGGGTGAAGCTTTCTTT. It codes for CASSHRENRGRQKGEAFF.

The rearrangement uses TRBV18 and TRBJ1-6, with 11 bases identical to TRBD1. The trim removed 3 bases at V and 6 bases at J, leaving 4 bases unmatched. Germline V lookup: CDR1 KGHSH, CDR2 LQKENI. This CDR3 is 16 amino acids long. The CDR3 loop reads CASSPVGQGANSPLHF. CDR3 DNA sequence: TGTGCCAGCTCACCGGTCGGACAGGGGGCTAATTCACCCCTCCACTTT.

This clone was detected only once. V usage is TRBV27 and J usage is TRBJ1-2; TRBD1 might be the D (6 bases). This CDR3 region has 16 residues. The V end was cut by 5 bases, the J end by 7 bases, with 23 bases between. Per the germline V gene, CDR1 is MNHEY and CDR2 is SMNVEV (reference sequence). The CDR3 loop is CASSLSFPDRKGGYTF. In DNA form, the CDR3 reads TGTGCCAGCAGTCTTAGCTTTCCGGACAGAAAGGGTGGCTACACCTTC.

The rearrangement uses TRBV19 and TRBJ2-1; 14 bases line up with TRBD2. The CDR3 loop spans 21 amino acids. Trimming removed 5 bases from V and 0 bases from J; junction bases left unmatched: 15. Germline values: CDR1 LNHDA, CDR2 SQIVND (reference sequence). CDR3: CASSHIWTSGGPRSSYNEQFF. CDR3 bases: TGTGCCAGTAGTCACATCTGGACTAGCGGGGGGCCGAGGAGCTCCTACAATGAGCAGTTCTTC.